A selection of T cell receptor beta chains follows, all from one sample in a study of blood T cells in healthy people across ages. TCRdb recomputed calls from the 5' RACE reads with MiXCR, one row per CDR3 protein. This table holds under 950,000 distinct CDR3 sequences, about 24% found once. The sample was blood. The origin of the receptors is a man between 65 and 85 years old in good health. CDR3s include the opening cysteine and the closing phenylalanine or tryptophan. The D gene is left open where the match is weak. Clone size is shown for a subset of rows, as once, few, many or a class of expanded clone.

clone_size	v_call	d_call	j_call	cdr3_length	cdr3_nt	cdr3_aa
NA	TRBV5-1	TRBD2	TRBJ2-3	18	TGCGCCAGCAGCTTGGAAGTGTCGGGAGGGTTAACAGCAGATACGCAGTATTTT	CASSLEVSGGLTADTQYF
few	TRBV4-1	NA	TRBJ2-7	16	TGCGCCAGCAGCCAAGGAGGACTTTCGGACTCCTACGAGCAGTACTTC	CASSQGGLSDSYEQYF
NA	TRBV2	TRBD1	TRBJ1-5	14	TGTGCCAGCACCCAGGGACAGAGTAGTCAGCCCCAGCATTTT	CASTQGQSSQPQHF
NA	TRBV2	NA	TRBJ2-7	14	TGTGCCACCGAGAAAGCTGTGGACCACTACGAGCAGTACTTC	CATEKAVDHYEQYF
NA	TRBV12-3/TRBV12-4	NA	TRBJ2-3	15	TGTGCCAGCAGCAACCCAGGACTCTCGACAGATACGCAGTATTTT	CASSNPGLSTDTQYF
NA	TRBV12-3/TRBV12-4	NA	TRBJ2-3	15	TGTGCCAGCAGTTTCGGCCTACTCAGAGCAGATACGGAATATTTT	CASSFGLLRADTEYF
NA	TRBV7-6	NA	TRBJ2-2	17	TGTGCCAGCAGCTTAGAGTCAGGGTTACTCAACACCGGGGAGCTGTTTTTT	CASSLESGLLNTGELFF
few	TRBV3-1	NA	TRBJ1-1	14	TGTGCCAGCAGCTCCCACGGGGGGAATACTGAAGCTTTCTTT	CASSSHGGNTEAFF
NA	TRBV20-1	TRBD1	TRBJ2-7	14	TGCAGTGCTAAACCTCTCAGGGGGCCTGACGAGCAGTACTTC	CSAKPLRGPDEQYF
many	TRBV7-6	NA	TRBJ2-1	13	TGTGCCAGCAGCTTAGCGCTAAACAATGAGCAGTTCTTC	CASSLALNNEQFF
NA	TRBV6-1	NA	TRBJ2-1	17	TGTGCCAGCAGTGACCTTAGACAGGCCTTAAGCTACAATGAGCAGTTCTTC	CASSDLRQALSYNEQFF
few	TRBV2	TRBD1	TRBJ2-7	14	TGTGCCAGCAGAATTCGGGACAGGGACTACGAGCAGTACTTC	CASRIRDRDYEQYF
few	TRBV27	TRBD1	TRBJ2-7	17	TGTGCCAGCAGCCATCCAATCCAACAGGGGGCTCCTCACGAGCAGTACTTC	CASSHPIQQGAPHEQYF
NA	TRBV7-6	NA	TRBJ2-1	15	TGTGCCGGCAGCCACGGACCCTCCTCCTACAATGAGCAGTTCTTC	CAGSHGPSSYNEQFF
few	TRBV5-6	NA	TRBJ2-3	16	TGTGCCAGCAGCCCGGACCGGGGATCTAGCACAGATACGCAGTATTTT	CASSPDRGSSTDTQYF
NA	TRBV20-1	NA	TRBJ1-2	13	TGCAGTGCTACAGGGTTTTGGCTTGGTGGCTACACCTTC	CSATGFWLGGYTF
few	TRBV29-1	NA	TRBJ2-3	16	TGCAGCGTTGAAGATGGGGGGCTAGCGGTAACAGATACGCAGTATTTT	CSVEDGGLAVTDTQYF
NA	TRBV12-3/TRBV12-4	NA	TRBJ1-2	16	TGTGCCAGCAGTCCCCATAGACTGGGGGCCCTCTATGGCTACACCTTC	CASSPHRLGALYGYTF
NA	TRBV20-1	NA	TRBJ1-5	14	TGCAGTGCTAGAGCTGGGGCGCGGGATCAGCCCCAGCATTTT	CSARAGARDQPQHF
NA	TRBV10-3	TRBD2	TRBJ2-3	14	TGTGCCATCAGGACCCCGGGGGGTACAGATACGCAGTATTTT	CAIRTPGGTDTQYF
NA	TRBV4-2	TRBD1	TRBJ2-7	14	TGTGCCAGCAGCCACGACAGGGATCCCTACGAGCAGTACTTC	CASSHDRDPYEQYF
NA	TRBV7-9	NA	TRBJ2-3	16	TGTGCCAGCAGCTTAGTACTAGTGAGTGTCACAGATACGCAGTATTTT	CASSLVLVSVTDTQYF
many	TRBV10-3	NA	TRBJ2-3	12	TGTGCCATCAGTGATAGTGGGGATACGCAGTATTTT	CAISDSGDTQYF
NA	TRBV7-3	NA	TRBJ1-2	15	TGTGCCAGCAGCCCACAGACCGGGGCCTATAGTGGCTACACCTTC	CASSPQTGAYSGYTF
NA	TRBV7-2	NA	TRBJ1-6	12	TGTGCCAGCAGGGGGAAAAATTCACCCCTCCACTTT	CASRGKNSPLHF
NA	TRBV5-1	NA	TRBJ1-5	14	TGCGCCAGCAGTGTCAGGGTAGGGGATCAGCCCCAGCATTTT	CASSVRVGDQPQHF
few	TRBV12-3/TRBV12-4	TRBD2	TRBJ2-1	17	TGTGCCAGCAGTTTAGGGTTGACTAGCGGGAGAGGGAATGAGCAGTTCTTC	CASSLGLTSGRGNEQFF
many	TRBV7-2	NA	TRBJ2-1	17	TGTGCCAGCAGCCGAAGGGCAGGGAGCGGGTCGTACAATGAGCAGTTCTTC	CASSRRAGSGSYNEQFF
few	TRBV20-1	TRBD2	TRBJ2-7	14	TGCAGTGCAAGGCCGGGACTATCGGTCATCGAGCAGTACTTC	CSARPGLSVIEQYF
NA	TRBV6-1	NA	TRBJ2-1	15	TGTGCCAGCAGTGAACAGGGGGGATCCTACAATGAGCAGTTCTTC	CASSEQGGSYNEQFF
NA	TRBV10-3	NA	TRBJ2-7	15	TGTGCCATCAGTGAGTCCCCGGACAGTCCATTAAAGCAGTACTTC	CAISESPDSPLKQYF
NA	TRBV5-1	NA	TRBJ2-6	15	TGCGCCAGCAGCACCGGACAGTCTGGGACCAACGTCCCGACTTTC	CASSTGQSGTNVPTF
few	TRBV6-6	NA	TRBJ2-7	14	TGTGCCAGCAGTTACACGGGGGAATCCTACGAGCAGTACTTC	CASSYTGESYEQYF
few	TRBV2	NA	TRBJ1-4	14	TGTGCCAGCAGTGGACGGGGCTTTCGACAAAAACTGTTTTTT	CASSGRGFRQKLFF
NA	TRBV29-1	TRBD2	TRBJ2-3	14	TGCAGCGCCACCGGGACTAGCGGAGCAGATACGCAGTATTTT	CSATGTSGADTQYF
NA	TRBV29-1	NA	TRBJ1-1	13	TGCAGCGTGGAGGCGGCAGGGAACACTGAAGCTTTCTTT	CSVEAAGNTEAFF
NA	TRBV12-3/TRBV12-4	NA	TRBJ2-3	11	TGTGCCAGCACCCCGGGGGTTACGCAGTATTTT	CASTPGVTQYF
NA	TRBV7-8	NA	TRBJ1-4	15	TGTGCCAGTCGACAGACCGCTACAACTAATGAAAAACTGTTTTTT	CASRQTATTNEKLFF
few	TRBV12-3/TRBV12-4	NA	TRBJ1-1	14	TGTGCCAGCACCGCGGGGGGGGCCAACACTGAAGCTTTCTTT	CASTAGGANTEAFF
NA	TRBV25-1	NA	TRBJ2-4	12	TGTGCCAGCAGTGAATTGAAGGTTCGGGAGTACTTC	CASSELKVREYF
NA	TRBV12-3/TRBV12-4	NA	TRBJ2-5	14	TGTGCCAGCAGTTTACCGGGACGACAAGAGACCCAGTACTTC	CASSLPGRQETQYF
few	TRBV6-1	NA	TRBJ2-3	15	TGTGCCAGCAGAGCACGGAACCTAGCGCCAGATACGCAGTATTTT	CASRARNLAPDTQYF